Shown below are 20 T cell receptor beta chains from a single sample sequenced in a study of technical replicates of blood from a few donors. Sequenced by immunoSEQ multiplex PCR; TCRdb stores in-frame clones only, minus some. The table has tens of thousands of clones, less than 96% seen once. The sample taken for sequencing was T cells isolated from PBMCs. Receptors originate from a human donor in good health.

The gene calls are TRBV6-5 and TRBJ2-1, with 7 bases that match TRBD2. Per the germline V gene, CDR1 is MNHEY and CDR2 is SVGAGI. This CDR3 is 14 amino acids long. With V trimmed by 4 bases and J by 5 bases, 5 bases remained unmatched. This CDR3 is CASSSRGTNNEQFF. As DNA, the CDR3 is TGTGCCAGCAGTTCTCGCGGGACTAACAATGAGCAGTTCTTC.

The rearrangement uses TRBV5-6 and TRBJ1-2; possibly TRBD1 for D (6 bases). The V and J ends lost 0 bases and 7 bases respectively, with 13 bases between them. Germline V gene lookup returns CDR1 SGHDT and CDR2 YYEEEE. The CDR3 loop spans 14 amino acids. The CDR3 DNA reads TGTGCCAGCAGCTTGGGTTCGGCAGGGGCTGGCTACACCTTC. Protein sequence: CASSLGSAGAGYTF. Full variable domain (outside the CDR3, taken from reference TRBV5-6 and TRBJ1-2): DAGVTQSPTHLIKTRGQQVTLRCSPKSGHDTVSWYQQALGQGPQFIFQYYEEEERQRGNFPDRFSGHQFPNYSSELNVNALLLGDSALYLCASSLGSAGAGYTFGSGTRLTVV.

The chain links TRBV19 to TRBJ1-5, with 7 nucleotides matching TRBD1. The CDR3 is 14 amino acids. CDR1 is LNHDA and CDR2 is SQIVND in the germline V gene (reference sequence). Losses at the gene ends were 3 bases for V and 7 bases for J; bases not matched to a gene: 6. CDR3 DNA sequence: TGTGCCAGTAGTATTCGACAGGGTGAGCAGCCCCAGCATTTT. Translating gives CASSIRQGEQPQHF.

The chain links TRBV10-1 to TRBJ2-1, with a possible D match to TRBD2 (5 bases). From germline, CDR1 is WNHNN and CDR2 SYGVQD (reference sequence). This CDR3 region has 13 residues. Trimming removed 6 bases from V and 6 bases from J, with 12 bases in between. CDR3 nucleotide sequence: TGCGCCAGCAGCGATACTAGTCTCAATGAGCAGTTCTTC. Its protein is CASSDTSLNEQFF.

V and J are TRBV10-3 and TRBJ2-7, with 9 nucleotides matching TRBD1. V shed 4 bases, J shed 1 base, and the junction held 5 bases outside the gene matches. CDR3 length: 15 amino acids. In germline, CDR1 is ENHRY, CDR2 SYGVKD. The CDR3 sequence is CAISVGTGSSYEQYF. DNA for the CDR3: TGTGCCATCAGTGTGGGGACAGGGTCGTCCTACGAGCAGTACTTC.

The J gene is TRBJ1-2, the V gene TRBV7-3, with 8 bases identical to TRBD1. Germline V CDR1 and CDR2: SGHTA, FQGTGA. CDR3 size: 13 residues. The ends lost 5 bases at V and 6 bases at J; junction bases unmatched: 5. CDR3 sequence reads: CASSAQGVDGYTF. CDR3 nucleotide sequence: TGTGCCAGCAGCGCACAGGGGGTCGATGGCTACACCTTC.

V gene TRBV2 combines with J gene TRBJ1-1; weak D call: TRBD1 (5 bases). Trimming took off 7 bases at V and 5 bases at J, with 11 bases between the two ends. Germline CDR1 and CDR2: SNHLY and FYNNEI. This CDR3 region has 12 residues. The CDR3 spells CASTREYTEAFF. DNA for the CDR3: TGTGCCAGCACCAGGGAATATACTGAAGCTTTCTTT. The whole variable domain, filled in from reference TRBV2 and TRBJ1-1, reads EPEVTQTPSHQVTQMGQEVILRCVPISNHLYFYWYRQILGQKVEFLVSFYNNEISEKSEIFDDQFSVERPDGSNFTLKIRSTKLEDSAMYFCASTREYTEAFFGQGTRLTVV.

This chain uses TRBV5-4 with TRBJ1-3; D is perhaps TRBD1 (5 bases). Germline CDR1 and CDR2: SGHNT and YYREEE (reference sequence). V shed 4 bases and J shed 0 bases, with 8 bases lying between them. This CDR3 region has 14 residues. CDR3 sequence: CASSPDSSGNTIYF. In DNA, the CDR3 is TGTGCCAGCAGCCCTGACAGCTCTGGAAACACCATATATTTT. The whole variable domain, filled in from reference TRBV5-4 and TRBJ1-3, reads ETGVTQSPTHLIKTRGQQVTLRCSSQSGHNTVSWYQQALGQGPQFIFQYYREEENGRGNFPPRFSGLQFPNYSSELNVNALELDDSALYLCASSPDSSGNTIYFGEGSWLTVV.

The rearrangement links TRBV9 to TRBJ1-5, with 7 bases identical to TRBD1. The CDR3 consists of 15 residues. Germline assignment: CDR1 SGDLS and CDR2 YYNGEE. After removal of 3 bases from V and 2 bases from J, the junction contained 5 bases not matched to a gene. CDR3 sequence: CASSAGGTGNQPQHF. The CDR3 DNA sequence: TGTGCCAGCAGCGCTGGAGGGACAGGCAATCAGCCCCAGCATTTT.

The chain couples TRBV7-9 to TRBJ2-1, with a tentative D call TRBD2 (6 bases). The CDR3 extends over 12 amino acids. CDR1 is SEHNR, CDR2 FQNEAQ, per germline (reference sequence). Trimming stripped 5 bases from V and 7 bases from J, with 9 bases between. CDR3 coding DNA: TGTGCCAGCAGCCCTGGAGGGAATGAGCAGTTCTTC. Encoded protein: CASSPGGNEQFF. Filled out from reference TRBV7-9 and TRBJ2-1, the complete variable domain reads DTGVSQNPRHKITKRGQNVTFRCDPISEHNRLYWYRQTLGQGPEFLTYFQNEAQLEKSRLLSDRFSAERPKGSFSTLEIQRTEQGDSAMYLCASSPGGNEQFFGPGTRLTVL.

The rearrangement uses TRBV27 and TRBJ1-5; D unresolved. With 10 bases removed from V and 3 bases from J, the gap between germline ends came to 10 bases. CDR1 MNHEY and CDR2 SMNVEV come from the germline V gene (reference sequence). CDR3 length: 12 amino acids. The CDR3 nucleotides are TGTGCCATACTAGAGGACAATCAGCCCCAGCATTTT. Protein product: CAILEDNQPQHF.

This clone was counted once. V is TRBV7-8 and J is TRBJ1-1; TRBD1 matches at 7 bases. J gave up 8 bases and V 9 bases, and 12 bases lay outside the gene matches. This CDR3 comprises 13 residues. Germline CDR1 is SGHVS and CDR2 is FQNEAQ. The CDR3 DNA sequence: TGTGCCAGTAGAACTAGGGACAGCCTAGAAGCTTTCTTT. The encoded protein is CASRTRDSLEAFF.

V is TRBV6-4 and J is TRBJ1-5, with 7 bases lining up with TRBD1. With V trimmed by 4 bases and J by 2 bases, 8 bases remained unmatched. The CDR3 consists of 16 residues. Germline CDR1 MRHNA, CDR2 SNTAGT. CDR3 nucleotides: TGTGCCAGCAGTGGCCTCCGGGACAGACGCAATCAGCCCCAGCATTTT. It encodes CASSGLRDRRNQPQHF.

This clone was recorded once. CDR3 DNA: TGTGCCAGCAGCGAGGCGGTTAGCGGGCCCGCGGTTACGCAGTATTTT. Its protein product is CASSEAVSGPAVTQYF. This rearrangement joins TRBV5-4 to TRBJ2-3, with TRBD2 matching over 7 bases. V lost 4 bases, J lost 8 bases, and 16 bases stayed unmatched. This CDR3 region has 16 residues. The germline CDR1 and CDR2 sequences are SGHNT and YYREEE (reference sequence).

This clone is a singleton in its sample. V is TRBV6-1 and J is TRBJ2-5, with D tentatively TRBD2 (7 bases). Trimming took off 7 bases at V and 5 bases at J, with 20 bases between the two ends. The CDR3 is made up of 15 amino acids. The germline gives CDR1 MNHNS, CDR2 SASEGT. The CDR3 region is CASTSWGGGGETQYF. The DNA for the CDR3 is TGTGCCAGCACCTCCTGGGGGGGAGGGGGTGAGACCCAGTACTTC.

As DNA, the CDR3 is TGTGCCAGCAGTGTAGGCGGGGAATACGAGCAGTACTTC. It codes for CASSVGGEYEQYF. The V call is TRBV11-3, the J call TRBJ2-7, with D perhaps TRBD2 (6 bases). The V end lost 6 bases, the J end lost 4 bases, and 13 bases lay between the germline ends. CDR3 length: 13 amino acids. CDR1 and CDR2 (germline): SGHNT, YENEEA.

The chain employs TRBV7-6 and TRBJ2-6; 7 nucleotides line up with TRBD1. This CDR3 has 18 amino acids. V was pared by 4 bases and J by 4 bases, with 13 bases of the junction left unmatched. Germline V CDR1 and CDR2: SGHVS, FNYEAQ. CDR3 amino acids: CASSSDRDSGIGANVLTF. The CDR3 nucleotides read TGTGCCAGCAGCTCGGACCGGGACAGTGGAATAGGGGCCAACGTCCTGACTTTC. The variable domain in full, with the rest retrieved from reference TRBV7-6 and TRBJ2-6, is GAGVSQSPRYKVTKRGQDVALRCDPISGHVSLYWYRQALGQGPEFLTYFNYEAQQDKSGLPNDRFSAERPEGSISTLTIQRTEQRDSAMYRCASSSDRDSGIGANVLTFGAGSRLTVL.

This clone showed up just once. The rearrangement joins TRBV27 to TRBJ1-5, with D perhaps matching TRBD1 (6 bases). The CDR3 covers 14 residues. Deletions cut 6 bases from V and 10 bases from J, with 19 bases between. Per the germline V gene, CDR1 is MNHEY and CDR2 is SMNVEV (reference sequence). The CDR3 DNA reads TGTGCCAGCAGATCTACAGGGATAGTGGATCCCCAGCATTTT. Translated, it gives CASRSTGIVDPQHF.

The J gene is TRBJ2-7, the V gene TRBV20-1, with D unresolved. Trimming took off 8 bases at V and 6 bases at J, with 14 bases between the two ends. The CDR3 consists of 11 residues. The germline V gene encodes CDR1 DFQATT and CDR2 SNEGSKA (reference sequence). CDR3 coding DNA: TGCAGTCCCGGGTCGTTCGGCGAGCAGTACTTC. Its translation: CSPGSFGEQYF.

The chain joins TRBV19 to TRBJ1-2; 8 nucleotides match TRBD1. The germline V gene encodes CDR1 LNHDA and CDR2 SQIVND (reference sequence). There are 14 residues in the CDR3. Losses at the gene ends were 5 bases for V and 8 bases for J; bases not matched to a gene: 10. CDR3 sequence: CASSRSGGVGGYTF. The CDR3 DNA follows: TGTGCCAGTAGTCGGTCAGGGGGCGTTGGGGGCTACACCTTC.